This T cell receptor beta chain was recorded in a study of T cell changes during pregnancy in multiple sclerosis. The sample holds a few counts of this clone. The protocol was immunoSEQ multiplex PCR, while the TCRdb copy is restricted to in-frame clones and leaves out a portion. The sample shows about 70,000 clones, roughly 94% of them seen only once. This TCR was sampled from a female donor with multiple sclerosis, enrolled in a pregnancy study. The sequenced sample was peripheral blood, obtained in the third trimester of pregnancy.

CDR3 amino acids: CSVVTFEAFF. CDR3 nucleotides: TGCAGCGTTGTAACATTCGAAGCTTTCTTT. The chain uses TRBV29-1 and TRBJ1-1; no clear D gene. Germline assignment: CDR1 SQVTM and CDR2 ANQGSEA. The CDR3 has 10 residues. V lost 4 bases and J 8 bases, leaving 8 bases between the germline ends.